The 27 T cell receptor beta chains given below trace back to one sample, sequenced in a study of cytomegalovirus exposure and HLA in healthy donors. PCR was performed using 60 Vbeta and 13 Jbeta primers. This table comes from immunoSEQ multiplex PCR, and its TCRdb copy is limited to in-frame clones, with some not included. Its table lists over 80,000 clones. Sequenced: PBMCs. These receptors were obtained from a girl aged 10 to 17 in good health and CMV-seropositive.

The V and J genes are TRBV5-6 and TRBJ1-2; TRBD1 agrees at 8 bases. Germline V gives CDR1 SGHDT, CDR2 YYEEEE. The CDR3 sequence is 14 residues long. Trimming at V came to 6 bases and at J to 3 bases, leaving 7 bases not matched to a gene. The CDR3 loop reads CASTFGQGYYGYTF. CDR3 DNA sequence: TGTGCCAGCACCTTTGGACAGGGTTACTATGGCTACACCTTC.

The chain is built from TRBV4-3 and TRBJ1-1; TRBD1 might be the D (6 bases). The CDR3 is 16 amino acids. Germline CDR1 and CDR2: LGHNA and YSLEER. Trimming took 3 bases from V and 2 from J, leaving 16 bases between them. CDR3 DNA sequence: TGCGCCAGCAGCCAGGTTTTGGGGGCAGATAACACTGAAGCTTTCTTT. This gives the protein CASSQVLGADNTEAFF.

The DNA of the CDR3 is TGTGCCAGTAGTATTGAGCCCAACACCGGGGAGCTGTTTTTT. Translation: CASSIEPNTGELFF. V gene TRBV19 combines with J gene TRBJ2-2; the D is unclear. Germline V gene lookup returns CDR1 LNHDA and CDR2 SQIVND (reference sequence). Trimming took 3 bases from V and 2 from J, leaving 7 bases between them. The CDR3 runs to 14 residues. Full variable domain (rest looked up from reference TRBV19 and TRBJ2-2): DGGITQSPKYLFRKEGQNVTLSCEQNLNHDAMYWYRQDPGQGLRLIYYSQIVNDFQKGDIAEGYSVSREKKESFPLTVTSAQKNPTAFYLCASSIEPNTGELFFGEGSRLTVL.

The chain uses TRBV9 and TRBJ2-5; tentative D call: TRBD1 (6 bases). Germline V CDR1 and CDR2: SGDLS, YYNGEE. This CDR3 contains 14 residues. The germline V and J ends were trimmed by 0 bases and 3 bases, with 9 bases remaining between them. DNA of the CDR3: TGTGCCAGCAGCGTAGGAACAGGGAAAGAGACCCAGTACTTC. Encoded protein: CASSVGTGKETQYF.

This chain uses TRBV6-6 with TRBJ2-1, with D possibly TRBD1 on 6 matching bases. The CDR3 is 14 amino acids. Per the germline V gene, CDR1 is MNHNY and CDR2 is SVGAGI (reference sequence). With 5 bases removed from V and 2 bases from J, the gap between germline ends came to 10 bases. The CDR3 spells CASSNGQTYNEQFF. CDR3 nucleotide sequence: TGTGCCAGCAGTAACGGACAGACCTACAATGAGCAGTTCTTC.

The chain's CDR3 is CASSAPGGDYNEQFF. In DNA, the CDR3 is TGTGCCAGCAGCGCGCCGGGGGGGGATTACAATGAGCAGTTCTTC. The rearrangement joins TRBV9 to TRBJ2-1; 8 bases fit TRBD2. The CDR3 has 15 residues. Germline CDR1 and CDR2: SGDLS and YYNGEE. Trimming took 3 bases from V and 4 from J; bases not matched to a gene: 6.

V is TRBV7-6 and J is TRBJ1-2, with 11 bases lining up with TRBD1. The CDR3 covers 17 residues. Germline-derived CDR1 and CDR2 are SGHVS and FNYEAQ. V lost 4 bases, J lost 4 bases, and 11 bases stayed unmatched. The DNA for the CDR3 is TGTGCCAGCAGCTCCGGGACAGGGGGAATTATCGGCTATGGCTACACCTTC. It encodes CASSSGTGGIIGYGYTF.

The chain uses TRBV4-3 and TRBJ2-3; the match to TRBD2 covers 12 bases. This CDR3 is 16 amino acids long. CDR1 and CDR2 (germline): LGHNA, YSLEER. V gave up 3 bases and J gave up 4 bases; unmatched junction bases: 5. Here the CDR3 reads CASSQTSGGLADTQYF. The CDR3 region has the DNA TGCGCCAGCAGCCAGACTAGCGGGGGCCTAGCAGATACGCAGTATTTT.

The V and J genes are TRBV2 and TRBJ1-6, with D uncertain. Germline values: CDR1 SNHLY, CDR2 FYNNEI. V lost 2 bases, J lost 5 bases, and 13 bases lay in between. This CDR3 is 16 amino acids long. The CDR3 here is CASSERRLENNSPLHF. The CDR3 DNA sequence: TGTGCCAGCAGTGAACGGCGGTTGGAAAATAATTCACCCCTCCACTTT.

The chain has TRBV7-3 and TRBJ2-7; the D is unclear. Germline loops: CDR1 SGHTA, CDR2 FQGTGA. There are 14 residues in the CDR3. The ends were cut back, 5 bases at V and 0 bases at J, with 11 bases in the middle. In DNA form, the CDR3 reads TGTGCCAGCAGCGCAGTCCCCGACTCCTACGAGCAGTACTTC. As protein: CASSAVPDSYEQYF.

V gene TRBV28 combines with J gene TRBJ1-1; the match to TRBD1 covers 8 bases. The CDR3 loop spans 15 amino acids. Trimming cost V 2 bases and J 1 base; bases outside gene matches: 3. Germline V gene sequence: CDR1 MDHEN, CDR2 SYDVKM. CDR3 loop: CASSLLDRGNTEAFF. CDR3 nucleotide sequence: TGTGCCAGCAGTTTACTTGACAGGGGGAACACTGAAGCTTTCTTT. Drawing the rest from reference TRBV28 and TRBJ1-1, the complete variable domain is DVKVTQSSRYLVKRTGEKVFLECVQDMDHENMFWYRQDPGLGLRLIYFSYDVKMKEKGDIPEGYSVSREKKERFSLILESASTNQTSMYLCASSLLDRGNTEAFFGQGTRLTVV.

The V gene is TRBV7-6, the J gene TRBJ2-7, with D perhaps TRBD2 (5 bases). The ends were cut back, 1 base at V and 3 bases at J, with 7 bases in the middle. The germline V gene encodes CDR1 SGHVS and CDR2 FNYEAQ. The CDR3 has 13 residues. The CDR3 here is CASSLDGDYEQYF. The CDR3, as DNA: TGTGCCAGCAGCTTAGACGGGGACTACGAGCAGTACTTC.

The CDR3 here is CASSLAGQGAGNTIYF. The CDR3 DNA reads as TGTGCCAGCAGCTTAGCCGGACAGGGGGCGGGAAACACCATATATTTT. J is TRBJ1-3 and V is TRBV7-6, with 11 nucleotides matching TRBD1. The CDR3 covers 16 residues. Per germline, CDR1 SGHVS and CDR2 FNYEAQ. After removal of 0 bases from V and 4 bases from J, the junction contained 2 bases not matched to a gene.

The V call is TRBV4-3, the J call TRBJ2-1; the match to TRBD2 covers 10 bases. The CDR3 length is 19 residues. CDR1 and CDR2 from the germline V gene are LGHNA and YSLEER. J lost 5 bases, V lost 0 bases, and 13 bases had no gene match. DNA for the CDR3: TGCGCCAGCAGCCAAGATCGGCTAGCGGGGGTAAGCCTAGACAATGAGCAGTTCTTC. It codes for CASSQDRLAGVSLDNEQFF.

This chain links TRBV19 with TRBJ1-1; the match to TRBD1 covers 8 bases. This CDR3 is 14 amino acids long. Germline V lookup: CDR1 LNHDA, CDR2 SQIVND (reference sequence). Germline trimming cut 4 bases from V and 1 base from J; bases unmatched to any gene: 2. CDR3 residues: CASSTGQGNTEAFF. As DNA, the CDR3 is TGTGCCAGTAGTACCGGACAGGGGAACACTGAAGCTTTCTTT.

The CDR3 sequence is CASRRGGTEAFF. In DNA form, the CDR3 reads TGTGCCAGCAGGAGGGGAGGCACTGAAGCTTTCTTT. The chain joins TRBV7-9 to TRBJ1-1; possible D gene TRBD1, 5 bases. CDR1 is SEHNR and CDR2 is FQNEAQ in the germline V gene (reference sequence). The CDR3 sequence is 12 residues long. V gave up 6 bases and J gave up 4 bases, with 9 bases separating them.

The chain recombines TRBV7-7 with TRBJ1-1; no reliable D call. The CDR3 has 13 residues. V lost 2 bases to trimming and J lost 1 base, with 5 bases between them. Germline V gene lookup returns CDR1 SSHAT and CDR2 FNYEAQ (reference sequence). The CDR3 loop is CASSLNKNTEAFF. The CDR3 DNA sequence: TGTGCCAGCAGCTTAAATAAGAACACTGAAGCTTTCTTT.

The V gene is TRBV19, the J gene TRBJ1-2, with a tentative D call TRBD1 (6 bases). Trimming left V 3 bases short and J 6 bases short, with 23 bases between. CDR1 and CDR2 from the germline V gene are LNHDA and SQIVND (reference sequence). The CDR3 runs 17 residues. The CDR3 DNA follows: TGTGCCAGTAGTATCGGCGGGGGGGGCCGCTATAGTAATGGCTACACCTTC. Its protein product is CASSIGGGGRYSNGYTF.

CDR3 coding DNA: TGTGCCAGCAGCTTGCTCGCTCCCGGGACAGGGGTCCACGAGCAGTACTTC. This translates into CASSLLAPGTGVHEQYF. This sequence joins TRBV7-9 and TRBJ2-7; TRBD1 matches at 10 bases. Losses at the gene ends were 3 bases for V and 5 bases for J; bases not matched to a gene: 13. This CDR3 is 17 amino acids long. Germline V gives CDR1 SEHNR, CDR2 FQNEAQ (reference sequence).

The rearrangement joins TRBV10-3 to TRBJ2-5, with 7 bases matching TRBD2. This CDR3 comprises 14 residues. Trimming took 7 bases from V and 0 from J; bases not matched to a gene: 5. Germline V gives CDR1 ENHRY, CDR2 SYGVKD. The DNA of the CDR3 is TGTGCCATCAATCCTAGCGGAAACCAAGAGACCCAGTACTTC. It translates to CAINPSGNQETQYF.

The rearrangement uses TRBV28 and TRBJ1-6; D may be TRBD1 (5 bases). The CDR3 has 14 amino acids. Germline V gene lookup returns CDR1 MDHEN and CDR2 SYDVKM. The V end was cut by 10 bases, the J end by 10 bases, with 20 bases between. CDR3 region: CATAPGGLDSPLHF. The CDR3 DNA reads TGTGCCACAGCACCCGGGGGGTTAGACTCACCCCTCCACTTT.

CDR3 protein: CAISERQGVSPLHF. The CDR3 DNA is TGTGCCATCAGTGAACGACAGGGGGTTTCACCCCTCCACTTT. The V gene is TRBV10-3, the J gene TRBJ1-6; 9 bases agree with TRBD1. J gave up 9 bases and V 3 bases, and 3 bases lay outside the gene matches. The CDR3 is made up of 14 amino acids. CDR1 and CDR2 from the germline V gene are ENHRY and SYGVKD.

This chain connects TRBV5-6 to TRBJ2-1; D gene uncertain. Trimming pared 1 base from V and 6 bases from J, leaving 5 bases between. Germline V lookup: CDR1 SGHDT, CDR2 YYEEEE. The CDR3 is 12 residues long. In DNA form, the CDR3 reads TGTGCCAGCAGCTTGTTATTCAATGAGCAGTTCTTC. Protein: CASSLLFNEQFF.

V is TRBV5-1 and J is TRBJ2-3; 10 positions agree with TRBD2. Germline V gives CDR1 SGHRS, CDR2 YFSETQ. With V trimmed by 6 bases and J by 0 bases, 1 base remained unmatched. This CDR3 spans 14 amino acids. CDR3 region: CASIAGGSTDTQYF. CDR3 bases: TGCGCCAGCATAGCGGGGGGTAGCACAGATACGCAGTATTTT.

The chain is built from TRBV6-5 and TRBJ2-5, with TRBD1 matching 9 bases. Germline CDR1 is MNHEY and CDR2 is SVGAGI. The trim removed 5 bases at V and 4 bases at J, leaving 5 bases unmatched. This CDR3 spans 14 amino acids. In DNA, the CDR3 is TGTGCCAGCAGTCCCAGACAGGGGGGAGAGACCCAGTACTTC. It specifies CASSPRQGGETQYF.

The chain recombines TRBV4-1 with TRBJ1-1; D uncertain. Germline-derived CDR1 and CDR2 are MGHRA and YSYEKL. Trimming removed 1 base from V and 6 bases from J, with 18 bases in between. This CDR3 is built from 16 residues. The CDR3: CASSQAPRGLKSEAFF. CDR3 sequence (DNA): TGCGCCAGCAGCCAAGCCCCACGAGGGCTTAAGTCTGAAGCTTTCTTT.

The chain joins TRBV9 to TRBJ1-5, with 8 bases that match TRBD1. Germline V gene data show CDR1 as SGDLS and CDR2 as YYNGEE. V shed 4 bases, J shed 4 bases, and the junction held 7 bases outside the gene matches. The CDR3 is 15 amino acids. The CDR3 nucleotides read TGTGCCAGCAGCCCCGGGACAGGATGGAATCAGCCCCAGCATTTT. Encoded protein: CASSPGTGWNQPQHF.